This TCR beta chain derives from a study of Ad26.COV2.S vaccination and SARS-CoV-2 variants. Turning to the study itself: The donor belonged to the COV1001 Ad26.COV2.S trial arm. Findings and caveats of the study: Ad26.COV2.S recipients had broader spike-specific TCRs (P = 0.0014).

Treatment indicated: some 20 received Ad26.COV2.S at low or high dose, single or two shots; several received placebo; per-sample allocation not given. The samples date from day 63 after the first vaccine or placebo injection. Germline lookup yields CDR1 LNHDA and CDR2 SQIVND (reference sequence). Germline trimming cut 8 bases from V and 2 bases from J; bases unmatched to any gene: 8. The length of the CDR3 is 16 residues. Profiling relied on immunoSEQ multiplex PCR, and the TCRdb table lists in-frame clones only, not all of them. The table includes 360,000 or so clones, approximately 91% detected once. A remark on this clone: Its antigen is not identified.

This clonotype was sampled from a person between 18 and 65 years old who received the Ad26.COV2.S COVID-19 vaccine or a placebo. V and J are TRBV19 and TRBJ2-2; 10 nucleotides agree with TRBD2. Specimen: peripheral blood, collected in a trial of Ad26.COV2.S vaccine versus placebo. Here the CDR3 reads CASLPSGSVNTGELFF. DNA of the CDR3: TGTGCCAGTCTGCCTAGCGGGAGTGTTAACACCGGGGAGCTGTTTTTT.